A selection of T cell receptor beta chains follows, all from one sample in a study of T-cell memory formation after mild COVID-19. TCRdb re-called the 5' RACE reads with MiXCR, one entry per CDR3 protein. The sample includes fewer than 250,000 distinct CDR3 sequences, approximately 16% of them seen just once. The specimen was PBMCs or a T cell subset sorted from them (not recorded which). These receptor sequences come from an adult woman who had mild COVID-19 (a few samples of this study predate the infection). Cell type and time point are not known. Both conserved end residues are part of each CDR3. D genes are given only for firm matches. For some rows the clone size is stated as once, few or many, or as a class when expanded; others skip it.

v_call	j_call	cdr3_length	d_call	clone_size	cdr3_nt	cdr3_aa
TRBV20-1	TRBJ1-1	15	-	-	TGCAGTGCTAGAGCCGGGGGGGGTAGAGTCACTGAAGCTTTCTTT	CSARAGGGRVTEAFF
TRBV12-3/TRBV12-4	TRBJ1-6	14	-	few	TGTGCCAGCAGTCCGGCGGGGGGGCTAGGGCCCCTCCACTTT	CASSPAGGLGPLHF
TRBV7-3	TRBJ1-2	14	-	-	TGTGCCAGCAGTCCGGGCGGCAGCCTCTATGGCTACACCTTC	CASSPGGSLYGYTF
TRBV5-1	TRBJ1-1	12	-	once	TGCGCCAGCAGCTCCTTGGACAGAGAAGCTTTCTTT	CASSSLDREAFF
TRBV27	TRBJ2-6	15	TRBD1	-	TGTGCCAGCAGCGACAGGGGGCTGGGGGCCAACGTCCTGACTTTC	CASSDRGLGANVLTF
TRBV5-1	TRBJ2-3	18	TRBD2	few	TGCGCCAGCACCCTAAGCGGGGCAACCCAGGCTTACACAGATACGCAGTATTTT	CASTLSGATQAYTDTQYF
TRBV20-1	TRBJ2-5	16	-	few	TGCAGTGCTCTCCTTCTTAACCCGGGGGGACAGGAGACCCAGTACTTC	CSALLLNPGGQETQYF
TRBV28	TRBJ2-5	19	TRBD2	-	TGTGCCAGCAGCCCCGAACCGGGACTAGCGGGAGGTCGGGGTGAGACCCAGTACTTC	CASSPEPGLAGGRGETQYF
TRBV29-1	TRBJ2-3	14	-	-	TGCAGCGTCCGGGACACAGCTAGCACAGATACGCAGTATTTT	CSVRDTASTDTQYF
TRBV10-3	TRBJ1-2	15	TRBD1	many	TGTGCCATCAGCGGGGGGGACAGCGCTAACTATGGCTACACCTTC	CAISGGDSANYGYTF
TRBV4-1	TRBJ1-1	16	TRBD1	few	TGCGCCAGCAGCCAAGAATCGGGACAGCCGAACACTGAAGCTTTCTTT	CASSQESGQPNTEAFF
TRBV12-3/TRBV12-4	TRBJ2-7	15	-	-	TGTGCCAGCAGTCGGGGGTTGGCGGGGACCTACGAGCAGTACTTC	CASSRGLAGTYEQYF
TRBV2	TRBJ2-2	16	TRBD2	-	TGTGCCAGCAGGCAGGGACTAGCGCACTCCACCGGGGAGCTGTTTTTT	CASRQGLAHSTGELFF
TRBV5-1	TRBJ1-1	14	-	-	TGCGCCAGCAGCCCAGCAGGGGTGAACACTGAAGCTTTCTTT	CASSPAGVNTEAFF
TRBV5-1	TRBJ2-3	16	TRBD1	-	TGCGCCAGCAGGGTTCCCCTGACAGGGGAAACAGATACGCAGTATTTT	CASRVPLTGETDTQYF
TRBV20-1	TRBJ1-2	12	-	-	TGCAGTGCTAGTAGGTCAGGCTATGGCTACACCTTC	CSASRSGYGYTF
TRBV12-3/TRBV12-4	TRBJ1-6	14	-	few	TGTGCCAGCAGTTTAGGGCGGGGCCCCTCACCCCTCCACTTT	CASSLGRGPSPLHF
TRBV11-1	TRBJ1-1	15	TRBD1	few	TGTGCCAGCAGCTTTAGGACAGGGGGCGGAACTGAAGCTTTCTTT	CASSFRTGGGTEAFF
TRBV10-3	TRBJ2-7	16	TRBD1	-	TGTGCCATCAGTGGGACAGGGGCCTACTTTTCCTCCGAGCAGTACTTC	CAISGTGAYFSSEQYF
TRBV5-1	TRBJ2-1	15	-	many	TGCGCCAGCAGCTTGTGGGGCAGCTCCTACAATGAGCAGTTCTTC	CASSLWGSSYNEQFF
TRBV4-2	TRBJ1-2	16	-	-	TGTGCCAGCAGCCAAGATCCCGGGGAAAAAAACTATGGCTACACCTTC	CASSQDPGEKNYGYTF
TRBV20-1	TRBJ2-7	14	-	many	TGCAGTGCTAGAGACGGGGGCCTCTCCTACGAGCAGTACTTC	CSARDGGLSYEQYF
TRBV9	TRBJ2-5	14	TRBD2	few	TGTGCCAGCGCCGGGGGGGCAACTCAAGAGACCCAGTACTTC	CASAGGATQETQYF
TRBV4-1	TRBJ2-1	18	-	-	TGCGCCAGCAGCCTCGTAGGGGTGAGAGGAGGGGGAATCGATGAGCAGTTCTTC	CASSLVGVRGGGIDEQFF
TRBV6-5	TRBJ2-5	14	-	many	TGTGCCAGCAGTTACGCGGGGAGAGGGGAGACCCAGTACTTC	CASSYAGRGETQYF
TRBV19	TRBJ2-1	15	-	few	TGTGCCACCGCATCGGGCGCATGGGGTTACAATGAGCAGTTCTTC	CATASGAWGYNEQFF
TRBV11-3	TRBJ2-7	16	TRBD1	few	TGTGCCAGCAGCTTAGATAGGGGACAGGGAGTCTACGAGCAGTACTTC	CASSLDRGQGVYEQYF
TRBV7-9	TRBJ2-5	13	-	-	TGTGCCAGCAGCTTAGACAGGAAAGAGACCCAGTACTTC	CASSLDRKETQYF
TRBV18	TRBJ2-6	19	TRBD1	-	TGTGCCAGCTCACCGACAGGGGGTTTCTCCCGGTCTGGGGCCAACGTCCTGACTTTC	CASSPTGGFSRSGANVLTF
TRBV24-1	TRBJ2-3	11	-	many	TGTGCCACCTCGCACACAGATACGCAGTATTTT	CATSHTDTQYF
TRBV5-1	TRBJ1-1	14	TRBD1	-	TGCGCCAGCAGTAGGGACAGGCAGAACACTGAAGCTTTCTTT	CASSRDRQNTEAFF
TRBV7-8	TRBJ1-2	14	TRBD1	-	TGTGCCAGCAGCCCTGACAGGGGTAACTATGGCTACACCTTC	CASSPDRGNYGYTF
TRBV12-3/TRBV12-4	TRBJ1-5	15	-	-	TGTGCCAGCGGCTATTCCGGGACGCCTGGGGAACCCCAGCATTTT	CASGYSGTPGEPQHF
TRBV27	TRBJ2-5	16	-	few	TGTGCCAGCAGTCCGCGAGGGGGAGGGCCTTGGGAGACCCAGTACTTC	CASSPRGGGPWETQYF
TRBV20-1	TRBJ2-4	13	-	-	TGCAGTGCTGCCAGGGGAGCCAAAAACATTCAGTACTTC	CSAARGAKNIQYF
TRBV24-1	TRBJ2-2	14	TRBD2	-	TGTGCCACCAGCGCGGGGGGGAACACCGGGGAGCTGTTTTTT	CATSAGGNTGELFF
TRBV12-3/TRBV12-4	TRBJ2-1	16	-	many	TGTGCCAGCAGCACAAAGGGGTCGGGGGGCGGTGATGAGCAGTTCTTC	CASSTKGSGGGDEQFF
TRBV5-1	TRBJ2-3	17	TRBD1	-	TGCGCCAGCAGCACCGGGACAGGGGGCCTAAACACAGATACGCAGTATTTT	CASSTGTGGLNTDTQYF
TRBV20-1	TRBJ2-7	15	TRBD2	-	TGCAGTGCTAGAGAAGGACTAGCGGGTTCCTACGAGCAGTACTTC	CSAREGLAGSYEQYF
TRBV20-1	TRBJ2-6	16	-	many	TGCAGTGCTTTGGGACGGACCAACTCTGGGGCCAACGTCCTGACTTTC	CSALGRTNSGANVLTF
TRBV20-1	TRBJ2-1	11	-	few	TGCAGTGCTAGAGCTGGTGGTGAGCAGTTCTTC	CSARAGGEQFF
TRBV5-1	TRBJ1-4	17	TRBD1	-	TGCGCCAGCAGCGCGACTATCACCGGGACAGGGCCTGAAAAACTGTTTTTT	CASSATITGTGPEKLFF
TRBV7-9	TRBJ1-1	15	TRBD1	-	TGTGCCAGCAGCCTCCCGGGACAGGGGAACACTGAAGCTTTCTTT	CASSLPGQGNTEAFF
TRBV24-1	TRBJ1-5	12	-	many	TGTGCCACCAGTGCCGGAGCCCAGCCCCAGCATTTT	CATSAGAQPQHF
TRBV7-8	TRBJ2-2	12	-	few	TGTGCCAGCAGACAGGCTACCGGGGAGCTGTTTTTT	CASRQATGELFF
TRBV6-6	TRBJ1-1	14	-	few	TGTGCCAGCAGCGGCTTTACCGTGAACACTGAAGCTTTCTTT	CASSGFTVNTEAFF
TRBV19	TRBJ2-7	17	TRBD2	-	TGTGCCAGTAGAAAGGGGGATCTAGCGGGGACGTCCTACGAGCAGTACTTC	CASRKGDLAGTSYEQYF
TRBV11-2	TRBJ1-1	15	-	-	TGTGCCAGCAGCTTAGTCCCAGGGGTGAACACTGAAGCTTTCTTT	CASSLVPGVNTEAFF
TRBV3-1	TRBJ1-5	14	-	once	TGTGCCAGCAGCCAAGTCGCGGGAATTCAGCCCCAGCATTTT	CASSQVAGIQPQHF
TRBV5-6	TRBJ2-2	12	-	many	TGTGCCAGCAGCCGCAGCACCGGGGAGCTGTTTTTT	CASSRSTGELFF
TRBV6-5	TRBJ1-5	13	-	few	TGTGCCAGCAGGCAGAACAGCAATCAGCCCCAGCATTTT	CASRQNSNQPQHF
TRBV30	TRBJ2-1	14	TRBD2	many	TGTGCCTGGAGTGTAAGGCGGGAGGGCACTGAGCAGTTCTTC	CAWSVRREGTEQFF
TRBV12-3/TRBV12-4	TRBJ1-1	14	TRBD1	many	TGTGCCAGCAGTTGGACAGGGATGAACACTGAAGCTTTCTTT	CASSWTGMNTEAFF